Given below is one T cell receptor beta chain in context. This may stem from a read error, because a much larger clone lies one nucleotide away. This CDR3 has 15 amino acids. CDR1 MNHEY and CDR2 SVGAGI come from the germline V gene. Trimming took 5 bases from V and 2 from J, leaving 16 bases between them. TCRdb processed the 5' RACE reads anew with MiXCR; each CDR3 protein has one entry. This table holds some 54,000 distinct CDR3 sequences, 15% to 20% found once. Sequenced material: naive CD4+ T cells sorted from blood. Subset: naive CD4+ T cells, CD4+CD45RA+CD25-. The chain recombines TRBV6-5 with TRBJ2-7; no reliable D call. The receptor comes from a female donor with breast cancer. This CDR3 is CASSAQRLTTYEQYF. CDR3 nucleotide sequence: TGTGCCAGCAGTGCCCAGAGGCTAACAACCTACGAGCAGTACTTC.